This T cell receptor beta chain was documented in a study of blood T cells in healthy people across ages. Germline lookup yields CDR1 MDHEN and CDR2 SYDVKM. The CDR3 contains 14 residues. There are a few counts of this clonotype. With a J-beta primer mix and a sample-barcoded 5' primer, a second PCR ran roughly 7 to 11 cycles. TCRdb reprocessed the 5' RACE reads with MiXCR, giving one entry per CDR3 protein. The profile covers about 1.4 million distinct CDR3 sequences, with around 59% appearing a single time and roughly 6.3% taken by the ten largest. The clonotype comes from a man in his late teens or twenties in good health. Specimen: blood. This rearrangement joins TRBV28 to TRBJ2-7; D uncertain. The J call is uncertain, as TRBJ2-5 better fits the DNA end. The CDR3 DNA reads TGTGCCAGCGGAATAACCGGACCACGGGAGACCCAGTACTTC. The encoded protein is CASGITGPRETQYF.